Shown below are 12 T cell receptor beta chains from a single sample sequenced in a study of T cell responses to AZD1222 COVID-19 vaccine. Some clones are missing from TCRdb's copy, which holds only in-frame ones; the method was immunoSEQ multiplex PCR. The sample gives about 92,000 clones, roughly nine tenths of which show up once; around 1.6% is in the top ten. The sequencing here drew on peripheral blood, taken on day 0 of AZD1222 vaccination. All receptors come from an adult in good health.

The genes are TRBV13 and TRBJ1-3; D is undetermined. V was cut by 0 bases and J by 8 bases, with 14 bases left in between. Germline values: CDR1 PRHDT, CDR2 FYEKMQ (reference sequence). This CDR3 region has 15 residues. CDR3 residues: CASSLGPRLVDTIYF. The CDR3 coding sequence is TGTGCCAGCAGCTTAGGACCCAGATTGGTGGACACCATATATTTT.

The rearrangement links TRBV4-3 to TRBJ2-3; 12 bases are shared with TRBD2. The junction had 4 bases not matched to a gene; V was cut back by 1 base and J by 5 bases. Looked up from germline, CDR1 is LGHNA and CDR2 is YSLEER. CDR3 length: 16 amino acids. The CDR3 DNA follows: TGCGCCAGCAGCCAAGGACTAGCGGGGGTAAGAGATACGCAGTATTTT. Translation gives CASSQGLAGVRDTQYF.

In this sample, this clone turned up a few times. The chain uses TRBV7-2 and TRBJ1-2, with 7 positions matching TRBD1. Germline assignment: CDR1 SGHTA and CDR2 FQGNSA. V dropped 5 bases and J dropped 7; count of bases not matched to a gene: 4. This CDR3 contains 12 residues. As DNA, the CDR3 is TGTGCCAGCAGCGTCCACAGGGGTGGCTACACCTTC. Its protein product is CASSVHRGGYTF.

This chain uses TRBV5-1 with TRBJ1-2; D is perhaps TRBD1 (6 bases). Germline CDR1 reads SGHRS; CDR2 reads YFSETQ. V lost 0 bases and J lost 8, with 14 bases in between. The CDR3 is 14 residues long. The CDR3 protein is CASSLDRARAGYTF. The CDR3 bases are TGCGCCAGCAGCTTGGACAGGGCCCGGGCGGGCTACACCTTC.

This clone was observed once. This chain connects TRBV6-1 to TRBJ1-5; D possibly corresponds to TRBD1 (6 bases). V lost 3 bases to trimming and J lost 0 bases, with 18 bases between them. The CDR3 runs to 18 residues. CDR1 and CDR2 from the germline V gene are MNHNS and SASEGT. CDR3 DNA sequence: TGTGCCAGCAGTGACCCGGACAGAACGTTTTCTAGCAATCAGCCCCAGCATTTT. Translation: CASSDPDRTFSSNQPQHF.

The rearrangement uses TRBV7-2 and TRBJ1-2, with D possibly matching TRBD1 (5 bases). The CDR3 length is 14 residues. Deletions cut 2 bases from V and 5 bases from J, with 12 bases between. Germline-derived CDR1 and CDR2 are SGHTA and FQGNSA. The CDR3 is CASSLLAGRYGYTF. CDR3 nucleotides: TGTGCCAGCAGCTTATTGGCAGGGCGGTATGGCTACACCTTC.

The V and J genes are TRBV19 and TRBJ2-2; the match to TRBD2 covers 8 bases. Germline CDR1 is LNHDA and CDR2 is SQIVND (reference sequence). The CDR3 has 15 amino acids. With V trimmed by 6 bases and J by 7 bases, 10 bases remained unmatched. The CDR3 DNA follows: TGTGCCAGTAGCCCCGGGGGGGCAGGGATCGGGGAGCTGTTTTTT. Translated, it gives CASSPGGAGIGELFF.

The V call is TRBV7-6, the J call TRBJ2-7; unclear D gene. Looked up from germline, CDR1 is SGHVS and CDR2 is FNYEAQ. Trimming removed 3 bases from V and 3 bases from J, with 21 bases in between. CDR3 length: 17 residues. The CDR3 loop reads CASSFTPPLGNLYEQYF. The CDR3 DNA reads TGTGCCAGCAGCTTCACACCACCGTTGGGGAACCTCTACGAGCAGTACTTC.

This chain links TRBV5-4 with TRBJ2-7, with 9 bases lining up with TRBD2. The V and J ends lost 0 bases and 6 bases, in that order; junction bases with no gene match: 4. CDR3 size: 14 residues. Germline CDR1 and CDR2: SGHNT and YYREEE (reference sequence). In nucleotides, the CDR3 is TGTGCCAGCAGCTTGGAGCGGGGGGTTATCGAGCAGTACTTC. This encodes CASSLERGVIEQYF.

The chain has TRBV9 and TRBJ2-1, with 9 positions matching TRBD1. J gave up 0 bases and V 0 bases, and 4 bases lay outside the gene matches. The CDR3 contains 17 residues. CDR1 and CDR2 from the germline V gene are SGDLS and YYNGEE. The CDR3 sequence: CASSVAPGQGSYNEQFF. Here the CDR3 DNA reads TGTGCCAGCAGCGTAGCCCCGGGACAGGGCTCCTACAATGAGCAGTTCTTC.

The chain couples TRBV3-1 (or the pseudogene TRBV3-2) to TRBJ2-3, with D perhaps TRBD1 (6 bases). CDR3 length: 15 amino acids. Germline V gene sequence: CDR1 LGHDT, CDR2 YNNKEL (reference sequence). Trimming pared 1 base from V and 3 bases from J, leaving 11 bases between. The CDR3, as DNA: TGTGCCAGCAGCCAAGTTTCACAGGGTACAGATACGCAGTATTTT. Translation gives CASSQVSQGTDTQYF.

This chain joins TRBV29-1 and TRBJ2-7, with 8 bases matching TRBD1. Germline V CDR1 and CDR2: SQVTM, ANQGSEA. This CDR3 contains 13 residues. Trimming took 7 bases from V and 4 from J; bases not matched to a gene: 9. The CDR3 nucleotides are TGCAGCGCACAGACAGGGGCGAGGTACGAGCAGTACTTC. It is translated as CSAQTGARYEQYF.